A single sample is the source of the 27 T cell receptor beta chains below, sequenced in a study of identifying expanded T cells in peripheral blood. Generated by immunoSEQ multiplex PCR, the TCRdb table keeps only in-frame clones and is missing some. The table lists approximately 94,000 clones, approximately 88% of them singletons. The sample consisted of blood. Receptor source: a person aged 18 to 75 in good health.

The J gene is TRBJ1-2, the V gene TRBV4-3; possibly TRBD1 for D (5 bases). Germline-derived CDR1 and CDR2 are LGHNA and YSLEER. The ends were cut back, 1 base at V and 2 bases at J, with 20 bases in the middle. The CDR3 is made up of 18 amino acids. The CDR3 loop is CASSQVNGGLLDNYGYTF. Here the CDR3 DNA reads TGCGCCAGCAGCCAAGTCAACGGGGGACTATTAGACAACTATGGCTACACCTTC.

The V call is TRBV6-1, the J call TRBJ1-4; TRBD1 matches at 9 bases. V shed 4 bases and J 7 bases; nucleotides not matched to a gene: 7. CDR3 length equals 15 residues. The germline CDR1 and CDR2 sequences are MNHNS and SASEGT. The CDR3 DNA reads as TGTGCCAGCAGTGGCTACGGGACAGGGAGTGAAAAACTGTTTTTT. Its protein is CASSGYGTGSEKLFF.

This chain joins TRBV4-1 and TRBJ1-5; TRBD1 aligns across 7 bases. Germline values: CDR1 MGHRA, CDR2 YSYEKL. The CDR3 consists of 15 residues. Trimming cost V 2 bases and J 5 bases; bases outside gene matches: 6. CDR3 sequence: CASSQPDRLHQPQHF. The CDR3 bases are TGCGCCAGCAGCCAACCGGACAGGCTCCATCAGCCCCAGCATTTT.

This chain uses TRBV18 with TRBJ2-7; D remains unclear. CDR3 length equals 13 residues. CDR1 is KGHSH and CDR2 is LQKENI in the germline V gene. With 0 bases removed from V and 5 bases from J, the gap between germline ends came to 8 bases. The CDR3 DNA is TGTGCCAGCTCACCACCGGAAGGGAACGAGCAGTACTTC. Residues: CASSPPEGNEQYF.

In its sample, this clone was seen a few times. V and J are TRBV12-5 and TRBJ1-5; no clear D gene. Germline values: CDR1 LGHNT, CDR2 FRNRAP. Trimming pared 2 bases from V and 2 bases from J, leaving 10 bases between. The length of the CDR3 is 15 residues. CDR3 sequence reads: CASGLLMVGNQPQHF. CDR3 coding DNA: TGTGCTAGTGGTTTGTTGATGGTCGGCAATCAGCCCCAGCATTTT.

This clone was picked up a small number of times. The CDR3 DNA reads TGCAGCGTTCGCGGGACAGGGGCCTACGAGCAGTACTTC. Translated: CSVRGTGAYEQYF. This chain connects TRBV29-1 to TRBJ2-7, with 10 bases lining up with TRBD1. In germline, CDR1 is SQVTM, CDR2 ANQGSEA. This CDR3 has 13 residues. V trimming: 5 bases; J trimming: 2 bases; junction bases outside the gene matches: 3.

V usage is TRBV11-1 and J usage is TRBJ1-1; 7 positions agree with TRBD1. V was pared by 5 bases and J by 1 base, with 10 bases of the junction left unmatched. Germline V gives CDR1 SGHAT, CDR2 FQDESV (reference sequence). The CDR3 has 16 amino acids. In DNA, the CDR3 is TGTGCCAGCAGCCGGAGCCCGACAGGGTGGAACACTGAAGCTTTCTTT. Amino acids: CASSRSPTGWNTEAFF. Filled out from reference TRBV11-1 and TRBJ1-1, the complete variable domain reads EAEVAQSPRYKITEKSQAVAFWCDPISGHATLYWYRQILGQGPELLVQFQDESVVDDSQLPKDRFSAERLKGVDSTLKIQPAELGDSAMYLCASSRSPTGWNTEAFFGQGTRLTVV.

This chain uses TRBV29-1 with TRBJ1-1; D not certain. The CDR3 is 13 residues long. Trimming pared 4 bases from V and 0 bases from J, leaving 9 bases between. CDR1 is SQVTM and CDR2 is ANQGSEA in the germline V gene. The CDR3 protein is CSVGAGLNTEAFF. CDR3 in DNA: TGCAGCGTTGGGGCAGGACTGAACACTGAAGCTTTCTTT.

This sequence joins TRBV30 and TRBJ1-2; D remains unclear. The CDR3 covers 11 residues. Germline V gives CDR1 GTSNPN, CDR2 SVGIG (reference sequence). V dropped 5 bases and J dropped 1 base, with 5 bases sitting between them. The CDR3 nucleotides read TGTGCCTGGGAAAATAACTATGGCTACACCTTC. It yields the protein CAWENNYGYTF. The variable domain in full, completed from reference TRBV30 and TRBJ1-2, reads SQTIHQWPATLVQPVGSPLSLECTVEGTSNPNLYWYRQAAGRGLQLLFYSVGIGQISSEVPQNLSASRPQDRQFILSSKKLLLSDSGFYLCAWENNYGYTFGSGTRLTVV.

The gene calls are TRBV6-6 and TRBJ1-2, with TRBD1 as a possible D gene (5 bases). Looked up from germline, CDR1 is MNHNY and CDR2 is SVGAGI (reference sequence). The CDR3 length is 12 residues. Trimming took 5 bases from V and 8 from J, leaving 12 bases between them. CDR3 residues: CASSLWGDGYTF. CDR3 nucleotides: TGTGCCAGCAGTCTATGGGGGGACGGCTACACCTTC.

The gene calls are TRBV6-6 and TRBJ1-2; the D gene is possibly TRBD1 (6 bases). Trimming left V 8 bases short and J 7 bases short, with 14 bases between. The germline gives CDR1 MNHNY, CDR2 SVGAGI (reference sequence). The CDR3 spans 12 residues. The CDR3 DNA reads TGTGCCAGCGGGTCAGGGGTGAGTGGCTACACCTTC. Translation: CASGSGVSGYTF.

V usage is TRBV6-6 and J usage is TRBJ2-7; TRBD1 agrees at 9 bases. There are 13 residues in the CDR3. J gave up 6 bases and V 6 bases, and 6 bases lay outside the gene matches. In germline, CDR1 is MNHNY, CDR2 SVGAGI (reference sequence). CDR3 coding DNA: TGTGCCAGCAGGGGGACAGGGACGCCCGAGCAGTACTTC. As protein: CASRGTGTPEQYF.

The chain's CDR3 is CASSRTGDYGYTF. The CDR3 region has the DNA TGTGCCAGCAGCCGGACAGGGGACTATGGCTACACCTTC. The chain combines TRBV5-4 with TRBJ1-2; 9 nucleotides align to TRBD1. The J segment lost 3 bases and the V segment lost 4 bases, leaving 1 base of the junction unmatched. Germline V gene sequence: CDR1 SGHNT, CDR2 YYREEE (reference sequence). This CDR3 has 13 residues. The entire variable domain, with the rest obtained from reference TRBV5-4 and TRBJ1-2, is as follows: ETGVTQSPTHLIKTRGQQVTLRCSSQSGHNTVSWYQQALGQGPQFIFQYYREEENGRGNFPPRFSGLQFPNYSSELNVNALELDDSALYLCASSRTGDYGYTFGSGTRLTVV.

This chain joins TRBV10-2 and TRBJ1-2, with D perhaps TRBD1 (5 bases). Between the trimmed V and J ends, which lost 10 bases and 2 bases, there was a span of 17 bases. The CDR3 has 14 amino acids. Germline assignment: CDR1 WSHSY and CDR2 SAAADI. CDR3 protein: CATATGHPNYGYTF. The DNA for the CDR3 is TGCGCCACCGCCACCGGACACCCCAACTATGGCTACACCTTC.

This chain links TRBV2 with TRBJ2-1; possibly TRBD1 or TRBD2 for D (6 bases each). The CDR3 length is 11 residues. Trimming stripped 11 bases from V and 5 bases from J, with 10 bases between. The germline V gene has CDR1 SNHLY and CDR2 FYNNEI. The CDR3 region is CAGGLHNEQFF. The CDR3 region has the DNA TGTGCCGGGGGGCTCCACAATGAGCAGTTCTTC.

The rearrangement uses TRBV29-1 and TRBJ2-6; possibly TRBD1 for D (6 bases). Between the trimmed V and J ends, which lost 6 bases and 2 bases, there was a span of 14 bases. In germline, CDR1 is SQVTM, CDR2 ANQGSEA. The CDR3 covers 15 residues. In nucleotides, the CDR3 is TGCAGCGTCTGGACGGGACAACCTGGGGCCAACGTCCTGACTTTC. This encodes CSVWTGQPGANVLTF. Full variable domain (remainder filled in from reference TRBV29-1 and TRBJ2-6): SAVISQKPSRDICQRGTSLTIQCQVDSQVTMMFWYRQQPGQSLTLIATANQGSEATYESGFVIDKFPISRPNLTFSTLTVSNMSPEDSSIYLCSVWTGQPGANVLTFGAGSRLTVL.

The chain recombines TRBV9 with TRBJ2-1, with 8 bases lining up with TRBD1. Germline V gene lookup returns CDR1 SGDLS and CDR2 YYNGEE. V shed 1 base, J shed 5 bases, and the junction held 14 bases outside the gene matches. The CDR3 runs 18 residues. In DNA form, the CDR3 reads TGTGCCAGCAGCGTACCGATCCAAGGACAGGGATGGGACAATGAGCAGTTCTTC. Its protein is CASSVPIQGQGWDNEQFF.

V is TRBV19 and J is TRBJ2-1; 8 bases fit TRBD2. With V trimmed by 7 bases and J by 5 bases, 10 bases remained unmatched. The CDR3 runs to 15 residues. Germline V gene lookup returns CDR1 LNHDA and CDR2 SQIVND (reference sequence). CDR3 amino acids: CASTHGGAGDNEQFF. The CDR3 DNA reads TGTGCCAGTACCCACGGGGGGGCGGGGGACAATGAGCAGTTCTTC.

The rearrangement links TRBV6-6 to TRBJ2-1; a possible D gene is TRBD2 (5 bases). V dropped 2 bases and J dropped 3 bases, with 5 bases sitting between them. Germline loops: CDR1 MNHNY, CDR2 SVGAGI (reference sequence). CDR3 length: 13 residues. The CDR3 loop is CASSYTSYNEQFF. CDR3 in DNA: TGTGCCAGCAGTTACACTAGCTACAATGAGCAGTTCTTC.

V and J are TRBV18 and TRBJ1-1; D is ambiguous. This CDR3 spans 15 amino acids. Germline CDR1 reads KGHSH; CDR2 reads LQKENI. The V end was cut by 0 bases, the J end by 5 bases, with 13 bases between. The chain's CDR3 is CASSPPLAGTTEAFF. Here the CDR3 DNA reads TGTGCCAGCTCACCACCTCTTGCGGGTACGACTGAAGCTTTCTTT.

The chain carries TRBV4-1 and TRBJ2-2; TRBD1 might be the D (6 bases). CDR1 and CDR2 (germline): MGHRA, YSYEKL. The CDR3 runs to 15 residues. V lost 0 bases and J 4 bases, leaving 9 bases between the germline ends. CDR3 in amino acids: CASSQDQGFTGELFF. In DNA form, the CDR3 reads TGCGCCAGCAGCCAAGATCAGGGGTTCACCGGGGAGCTGTTTTTT.

The gene calls are TRBV6-1 and TRBJ1-1, with 9 bases aligning to TRBD1. The CDR3 covers 15 residues. The J segment lost 3 bases and the V segment lost 4 bases, leaving 6 bases of the junction unmatched. Germline V gene sequence: CDR1 MNHNS, CDR2 SASEGT. This CDR3 reads CASSAGTGLDTEAFF. In DNA form, the CDR3 reads TGTGCCAGCAGTGCCGGGACAGGGCTGGACACTGAAGCTTTCTTT.

The V call is TRBV25-1, the J call TRBJ1-3; unclear D gene. Germline V CDR1 and CDR2: MGHDK, SYGVNS. The CDR3 sequence is 14 residues long. The V gene lost 4 bases and the J gene lost 4 bases, with 11 bases spanning the gap. CDR3 loop: CASSVSRPGNTIYF. The CDR3, as DNA: TGTGCCAGCAGTGTTTCGCGACCCGGAAACACCATATATTTT.

The chain links TRBV7-9 to TRBJ2-7, with TRBD1 identical over 10 bases. Germline trimming cut 5 bases from V and 5 bases from J; bases unmatched to any gene: 6. CDR3 length: 14 residues. Germline lookup yields CDR1 SEHNR and CDR2 FQNEAQ (reference sequence). CDR3 region: CASSGGTGVNEQYF. CDR3 coding DNA: TGTGCCAGCAGCGGGGGGACAGGGGTCAACGAGCAGTACTTC.

V usage is TRBV13 and J usage is TRBJ1-1, with D possibly matching TRBD1 (5 bases). From germline, CDR1 is PRHDT and CDR2 FYEKMQ (reference sequence). V was clipped by 1 base and J by 4 bases, with 13 bases between them. The CDR3 spans 15 residues. The CDR3 here is CASSLERGISTEAFF. Here the CDR3 DNA reads TGTGCCAGCAGCTTAGAACGGGGGATTTCCACTGAAGCTTTCTTT.

The genes are TRBV6-1 and TRBJ1-3; 8 bases map to TRBD1. This CDR3 region has 17 residues. The V gene's germline CDR1 is MNHNS and CDR2 SASEGT. V trimming: 3 bases; J trimming: 3 bases; junction bases outside the gene matches: 10. In DNA, the CDR3 is TGTGCCAGCAGTGAGAGTTTCCAGGGGGCCTTTGGAAACACCATATATTTT. Protein product: CASSESFQGAFGNTIYF.

The genes are TRBV4-1 and TRBJ1-2; unclear D gene. The germline V and J ends were trimmed by 3 bases and 3 bases, with 11 bases remaining between them. The CDR3 sequence is 14 residues long. Germline CDR1 and CDR2: MGHRA and YSYEKL. Here the CDR3 DNA reads TGCGCCAGCAGCCACAGATCTCTAGACTATGGCTACACCTTC. This sequence encodes CASSHRSLDYGYTF.